This T cell receptor (beta chain) was profiled in a study of T cell responses to AZD1222 COVID-19 vaccine. Study-level information: Second-dose schedules of about 4 or about 12 weeks were combined.

Study-level points and caveats: Every sample of the repertoires postdated the peak T cell response. Variant regions that are unmutated are reportedly the target of nearly half of spike-specific TCRs.

The table came from immunoSEQ multiplex PCR; TCRdb's copy has only in-frame clones and leaves some out. The data show 150,000 to 200,000 clones, with 80% to 95% seen just once and 10% held by the top ten. Germline V gives CDR1 SGHTS, CDR2 YDEGEE. CDR3 length equals 13 residues. V lost 1 base to trimming and J lost 1 base, with 3 bases between them. As for this clone: Antigen: not known.

The sequences come from peripheral blood, collected on day 0 of AZD1222 vaccination. This chain connects TRBV5-8 to TRBJ1-3; D gene unclear. This sequence was found in an adult in good health. CDR3 protein: CASSLNSGNTIYF. CDR3 sequence (DNA): TGTGCCAGCAGCTTGAATTCTGGAAACACCATATATTTT.